The entry below describes one T cell receptor beta chain. Its antigen is not known. The data were obtained in a study of CXCR3-negative and CXCR3-positive naive CD8 T cells. Overall study results and limits: The naive subsets expressed comparable surface CD5, and the authors inferred TCR strength from TRB CDR3 properties. The study found that naive CXCR3-negative and CXCR3-positive cells shared TRBV-TRBJ usage, while memory cells differed.

This CDR3 spans 16 amino acids. Germline CDR1 and CDR2: MDHEN and SYDVKM. With UMI labels, 5' RACE was used to prepare the TRB cDNA libraries. TCRdb reanalyzed the 5' RACE reads, giving one entry per CDR3 protein sequence and no DNA. The table gives tens of thousands of distinct CDR3 sequences; the top ten clones make up less than 1.1% of it. Every individual CD8+ T cell subset underwent sorting in triplicate at around 300,000 cells apiece. What was sequenced was naive CXCR3- CD8+ T cells from blood. This sample's subset: CD45RO-CCR7+CD27+CD95- naive CD8+ T cells lacking CXCR3 (TNR3-). This chain uses TRBV28 with TRBJ1-5. The receptor was isolated from a human donor in good health. Some clones in this sample may be carry-over from other donors' samples. CDR3 in amino acids: CASSFFSEIGVRPQHF.